This record looks at one TCR beta chain sequence and its context. This CDR3 comprises 16 residues. Per the germline V gene, CDR1 is SQVTM and CDR2 is ANQGSEA. V trimming: 4 bases; J trimming: 5 bases; junction bases outside the gene matches: 13. These data come from a study of blood T cell repertoires in COVID-19. Allocation to cohorts depended on clinical history reported by the participants. In the original processing: Amplification of reference gene primers was used by the study to estimate nucleated cell counts. Assay: immunoSEQ multiplex PCR; the TCRdb copy retains only in-frame clones and omits some. The DNA was the basis for D and trimming; V, J and clone size are from that table. The sample comprises about 220,000 clones, 88% of which are singletons, and 14% to 15% rests with the top ten.

The chain is built from TRBV29-1 and TRBJ2-1, with 8 bases matching TRBD2. The sequence came from a woman aged 50 to 60 with acute COVID-19. Input material: PBMCs or T cells enriched from blood (not recorded which). The CDR3 protein is CSVAQHSGERNNEQFF. CDR3 bases: TGCAGCGTTGCCCAGCATAGCGGGGAGAGGAACAATGAGCAGTTCTTC.